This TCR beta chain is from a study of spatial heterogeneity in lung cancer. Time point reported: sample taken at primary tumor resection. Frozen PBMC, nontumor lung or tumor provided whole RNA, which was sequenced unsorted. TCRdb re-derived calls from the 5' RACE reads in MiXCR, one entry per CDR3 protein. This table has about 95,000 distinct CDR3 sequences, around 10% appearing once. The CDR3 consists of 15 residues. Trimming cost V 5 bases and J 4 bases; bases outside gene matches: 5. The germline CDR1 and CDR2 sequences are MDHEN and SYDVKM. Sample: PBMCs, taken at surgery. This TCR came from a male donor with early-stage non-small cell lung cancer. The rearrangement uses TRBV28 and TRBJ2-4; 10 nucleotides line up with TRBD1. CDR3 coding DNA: TGTGCCAGCAGTCAAGGACAGGGGGGGAAAAACATTCAGTACTTC. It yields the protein CASSQGQGGKNIQYF.